This TCR beta chain was identified in a study of low-dose radiotherapy and immunotherapy resistance in tumors. Looking at the study overall: On a schedule of every two weeks, intravenous cyclophosphamide at a dose of 200 mg/m2 was delivered one day before each radiation and immunotherapy administration.

Primers used for first-strand cDNA, a TRAV- and TRBV-specific set, covered both alpha and beta chains. TCRs underwent approximately 20 PCR cycles of amplification with a constant-region primer and V-primer adapter. TCRdb re-called the reads through MiXCR, storing one row per CDR3 protein. The sample holds approximately 84,000 distinct CDR3 sequences; 17% are singletons and the top ten take over 1.2%. This CDR3 has 15 amino acids. Germline CDR1 is MGHRA and CDR2 is YSYEKL. Trimming pared 6 bases from V and 2 bases from J, leaving 15 bases between. This clonotype occurred many times. The sample's time point: after trial treatment. The treatment denotes: LDRT plus nivolumab, ipilimumab, low-dose cyclophosphamide and aspirin (RACIN trial). All eligible patients presented with advanced solid tumors that contained no tumor-infiltrating lymphocytes.

The sequence derives from a male donor with prostate cancer. The sample in question was PBMCs, obtained after low-dose radiotherapy plus immunotherapy. The chain recombines TRBV4-1 with TRBJ2-3, with D perhaps TRBD1 or TRBD2 (5 bases each). CDR3 in DNA: TGCGCCAGCAGTCTTATCGGGGCCTACACAGATACGCAGTATTTT. It yields the protein CASSLIGAYTDTQYF.